This TCR beta chain was profiled in a study of blood T cells in healthy people across ages. Alongside a J-beta primer mix, a sample-barcoded 5' primer served in a second PCR lasting about 7 to 11 cycles. TCRdb analysed the 5' RACE reads with MiXCR anew, one entry per CDR3 protein. The sample includes some 1,800,000 distinct CDR3 sequences, roughly two fifths of them seen just once. The V end lost 2 bases, the J end lost 3 bases, and 20 bases lay between the germline ends. There are 18 residues in the CDR3. Germline V CDR1 and CDR2: MNHEY, SVGAGI. The origin of this receptor is a human donor in good health. V and J are TRBV6-5 and TRBJ2-1, with D tentatively TRBD1 (6 bases). Source material: blood. In DNA, the CDR3 is TGTGCCAGCAGTTACCCGAGGGCGGACAGCCGGCACTACAATGAGCAGTTCTTC. Its translation is CASSYPRADSRHYNEQFF.